Listed below are T cell receptor beta chains from one sample, sequenced in a study of blood T cell repertoires in COVID-19. Measured with immunoSEQ multiplex PCR; TCRdb has only the in-frame clones, and not every one. The table includes 100,000 to 150,000 clones, more than 60% detected once. Sequencing input: peripheral blood. The receptors were gathered from a man between 65 and 80 years old with acute or convalescent COVID-19. CDR3s include the opening cysteine and the closing phenylalanine or tryptophan. The D gene is left open where the match is weak. Rows may omit the clone size; those that give it use once, few, many or a size class.

v_gene	d_gene	abundance	j_gene	len	CDR3aa	CDR3nt
TRBV5-4	NA	NA	TRBJ1-2	14	CASSLSEYAYGYTF	TGTGCCAGCAGCTTGTCCGAGTATGCCTATGGCTACACCTTC
TRBV11-3	NA	NA	TRBJ1-6	15	CASSLGQQYNSPLHF	TGTGCCAGCAGCTTAGGACAGCAGTATAATTCACCCCTCCACTTT
TRBV3-1/TRBV3-2	NA	NA	TRBJ2-7	15	CASSLLRTVGYEQYF	TGTGCCAGCAGCCTTCTAAGGACAGTAGGCTACGAGCAGTACTTC
TRBV27	NA	NA	TRBJ1-1	15	CASSGGGRMNTEAFF	TGTGCCAGCAGTGGGGGGGGGCGCATGAACACTGAAGCTTTCTTT
TRBV7-9	TRBD1	NA	TRBJ1-1	16	CASSLRQGPLNTEAFF	TGTGCCAGCAGCCTTAGACAGGGGCCCTTGAACACTGAAGCTTTCTTT
TRBV7-9	TRBD2	NA	TRBJ2-1	15	CASSLGLAGYNEQFF	TGTGCCAGCAGCTTAGGACTAGCGGGATACAATGAGCAGTTCTTC
TRBV7-8	TRBD2	NA	TRBJ2-7	17	CASSHLAGGRSSYEQYF	TGTGCCAGCAGCCATCTAGCGGGGGGCCGTAGCTCCTACGAGCAGTACTTC
TRBV6-5	NA	NA	TRBJ1-4	15	CASRLPGPGEEKLFF	TGTGCCAGCCGACTCCCGGGACCAGGGGAAGAAAAACTGTTTTTT
TRBV4-2	NA	NA	TRBJ1-2	13	CASSPPGNYGYTF	TGTGCCAGCAGCCCGCCCGGGAACTATGGCTACACCTTC
TRBV7-6	TRBD2	NA	TRBJ2-1	17	CASSLAGTSGLYNEQFF	TGTGCCAGCAGCTTAGCCGGGACTAGCGGACTCTACAATGAGCAGTTCTTC
TRBV5-5	NA	NA	TRBJ2-3	14	CASSLAGSTDTQYF	TGTGCCAGCAGCTTGGCCGGGAGCACAGATACGCAGTATTTT
TRBV25-1	TRBD1	NA	TRBJ1-2	15	CASSENFGQDYGYTF	TGTGCCAGCAGTGAAAACTTCGGACAGGACTATGGCTACACCTTC
TRBV7-2	NA	NA	TRBJ1-4	13	CASSLGPIEKLFF	TGTGCCAGCAGCTTAGGGCCCATTGAAAAACTGTTTTTT
TRBV2	TRBD1	NA	TRBJ1-5	14	CASSGQGANQPQHF	TGTGCCAGCAGTGGACAGGGGGCTAATCAGCCCCAGCATTTT
TRBV15	TRBD1	NA	TRBJ2-3	13	CATSGTGSHTQYF	TGTGCCACCTCTGGGACAGGGTCTCATACGCAGTATTTT
TRBV11-3	NA	NA	TRBJ2-3	13	CASSGGAKDTQYF	TGTGCCAGCAGCGGGGGGGCCAAGGATACGCAGTATTTT
TRBV7-2	NA	NA	TRBJ1-1	15	CASSLEHGGGTEAFF	TGTGCCAGCAGCTTAGAACACGGCGGAGGGACTGAAGCTTTCTTT
TRBV5-4	NA	NA	TRBJ1-3	14	CAGQSGYSGNTIYF	TGTGCCGGCCAATCGGGTTACTCTGGAAACACCATATATTTT
TRBV11-3	NA	few	TRBJ1-1	15	CASSLRGGMNTEAFF	TGTGCCAGCAGCTTGAGAGGCGGCATGAACACTGAAGCTTTCTTT
TRBV7-2	NA	NA	TRBJ2-7	14	CASSRDSGPGEQYF	TGTGCCAGCAGCCGGGACAGCGGGCCGGGCGAGCAGTACTTC
TRBV5-1	TRBD1	NA	TRBJ1-6	16	CASSPEPTGDFSPLHF	TGCGCCAGCAGCCCCGAACCGACAGGGGATTTTTCACCCCTCCACTTT
TRBV6-1	NA	few	TRBJ2-3	15	CASSEWGLSTDTQYF	TGTGCCAGCAGTGAATGGGGACTGAGCACAGATACGCAGTATTTT
TRBV4-2	TRBD1	NA	TRBJ1-5	18	CASSQDNPTGYSNQPQHF	TGTGCCAGCAGCCAAGATAACCCGACAGGGTATAGCAATCAGCCCCAGCATTTT
TRBV12-3/TRBV12-4	NA	NA	TRBJ1-6	13	CASSKTGNSPLHF	TGTGCCAGCAGTAAAACAGGGAATTCACCCCTCCACTTT
TRBV6-2/TRBV6-3	TRBD2	NA	TRBJ2-1	19	CASSYSTWVGGGNYNEQFF	TGTGCCAGCAGTTACTCGACTTGGGTAGGCGGGGGAAACTACAATGAGCAGTTCTTC
TRBV7-2	TRBD1	NA	TRBJ2-5	13	CASSSGQVGAVYF	TGTGCCAGCAGCTCGGGACAGGTTGGGGCAGTGTACTTC
TRBV5-1	NA	NA	TRBJ2-1	15	CASRGFGGGETEQFF	TGCGCCAGCCGAGGGTTCGGGGGTGGGGAGACTGAGCAGTTCTTC
TRBV24-1	NA	NA	TRBJ2-3	13	CATSDWGADTQYF	TGTGCCACCAGTGATTGGGGAGCGGATACGCAGTATTTT
TRBV7-9	NA	NA	TRBJ2-3	13	CASSFRGTDTQYF	TGTGCCAGCAGCTTTCGGGGGACAGATACGCAGTATTTT
TRBV10-3	NA	NA	TRBJ1-2	12	CAISTGMNGYTF	TGTGCCATCAGCACAGGGATGAATGGCTACACCTTC
TRBV4-1	TRBD1	NA	TRBJ2-6	20	CASSHPRLGQGHSGANVLTF	TGCGCCAGCAGCCATCCGCGGCTAGGACAGGGGCACTCTGGGGCCAACGTCCTGACTTTC
TRBV9	NA	NA	TRBJ1-1	14	CASSPLPGGTEAFF	TGTGCCAGCAGCCCCCTACCGGGGGGAACTGAAGCTTTCTTT
TRBV19	NA	NA	TRBJ1-2	14	CASSIMATNYGYTF	TGTGCCAGTAGTATAATGGCCACTAACTATGGCTACACCTTC
TRBV30	NA	NA	TRBJ1-5	15	CAWSVGGAGNQPQHF	TGTGCCTGGAGTGTGGGAGGGGCTGGCAATCAGCCCCAGCATTTT
TRBV5-1	NA	NA	TRBJ1-2	11	CASSLGPGYTF	TGCGCCAGCAGCTTGGGGCCTGGCTACACCTTC
TRBV7-2	TRBD2	NA	TRBJ2-5	15	CASSLRSGGYETQYF	TGTGCCAGCAGCTTACGTAGCGGGGGGTATGAGACCCAGTACTTC
TRBV4-3	NA	NA	TRBJ2-1	16	CASSQEVRLSYNEQFF	TGCGCCAGCAGCCAAGAAGTCAGGCTCTCCTACAATGAGCAGTTCTTC
TRBV19	TRBD1	few	TRBJ1-6	15	CASSIGGTGVSPLHF	TGTGCCAGTAGTATAGGCGGGACAGGGGTTTCACCCCTCCACTTT
TRBV19	NA	once	TRBJ1-1	13	CASSIQGATEAFF	TGTGCCAGTAGTATTCAGGGTGCCACTGAAGCTTTCTTT
TRBV19	NA	NA	TRBJ2-7	12	CASSTHQQGQDF	TGTGCCAGTAGTACGCACCAACAGGGTCAGGACTTC
TRBV2	TRBD1	NA	TRBJ2-6	16	CASSLDRGPGANVLTF	TGTGCCAGCAGTCTGGACAGGGGGCCTGGGGCCAACGTCCTGACTTTC
TRBV9	NA	few	TRBJ2-5	16	CASGRTGLTGGETQYF	TGTGCCAGCGGACGGACAGGCCTTACTGGGGGGGAGACCCAGTACTTC
TRBV4-1	NA	NA	TRBJ1-2	15	CASSPSVISDYGYTF	TGCGCCAGCAGCCCAAGCGTCATTTCAGACTATGGCTACACCTTC
TRBV6-5	NA	NA	TRBJ2-7	14	CASSRTPISYEQYF	TGTGCCAGCAGTAGGACACCAATCTCCTACGAGCAGTACTTC
TRBV5-1	TRBD2	NA	TRBJ2-3	17	CASSLALAGPNTDTQYF	TGCGCCAGCAGCTTGGCTCTAGCGGGCCCAAACACAGATACGCAGTATTTT